This T cell receptor (beta chain) was recovered during a study of CD8 T cells in Susac syndrome. Study-level results: As the study acknowledged, the number of individuals in its TCR sequencing and HLA analysis was relatively small.

V gave up 6 bases and J gave up 8 bases, with 13 bases separating them. This CDR3 contains 12 residues. Germline CDR1 reads MNHEY; CDR2 reads SVGEGT. As for this clonotype: Its antigen is currently unknown.

Controls were age- and sex-matched healthy donors. The CD8+ and CD4+ T cells were isolated magnetically using a negative isolation approach, whereas the TEMRA cells were enriched by FACS. RNA totalling roughly 0.5 to 1 ug underwent reverse transcription with random hexamers. Amplification of TCR beta CDR3 across 54 Vbeta and 13 Jbeta was performed with immunoSEQ multiplex PCR. Via MiXCR, TCRdb re-called the immunoSEQ multiplex PCR reads, giving one row per CDR3 protein. The profile shows some 120,000 distinct CDR3 sequences, 94% of them singletons. This TCR derives from a human donor in good health. The V and J genes are TRBV6-2 or TRBV6-3 and TRBJ1-2, with D unclear. Material for sequencing was CD4+ T cells from PBMCs. The CDR3 is CASSLIAGGYTF. In DNA, the CDR3 is TGTGCCAGCAGCCTCATCGCCGGCGGCTACACCTTC.